These T cell receptor beta chains were read from a single sample in a study of cytomegalovirus exposure and HLA in healthy donors. Some clones are missing from TCRdb's copy, which holds only in-frame ones; the method was immunoSEQ multiplex PCR. The table shows over 110,000 clones, with approximately 80% occurring only once. Sequenced material: PBMCs. The receptors stem from a woman between 40 and 55 years old in good health and CMV-seropositive. Each CDR3 is given with its conserved first and last residue. D genes are given only for firm matches. Clone sizes are given selectively: once, few, many, or a class where the clone is expanded.

J	V	size	D	DNA	CDR3
TRBJ2-3	TRBV7-8	few	-	TGTGCCAGCAGCTTAGTGGGACTGAGGGTCACAGATACGCAGTATTTT	CASSLVGLRVTDTQYF
TRBJ1-4	TRBV19	-	-	TGTGCCAGTAGTCCCCAGGCTAATGAAAAACTGTTTTTT	CASSPQANEKLFF
TRBJ2-3	TRBV10-3	few	-	TGTGCCATCAGCGGAAACTACATGGTAGATACGCAGTATTTT	CAISGNYMVDTQYF
TRBJ1-4	TRBV7-9	-	-	TGTGCCAGCAGCTTAGGGCGGGGTGGCGAAAAACTGTTTTTT	CASSLGRGGEKLFF
TRBJ2-7	TRBV2	-	-	TGTGCCAGCAGTGGAGAGCTGAAGCAGTACTTC	CASSGELKQYF
TRBJ2-4	TRBV5-8	-	TRBD1	TGTGCCAGCAGCTTTGTGGGACAGGGAGGGTGGTACTTC	CASSFVGQGGWYF
TRBJ2-5	TRBV18	-	-	TGTGCCAGCTCACCACCGAGGGGGGAGACCCAGTACTTC	CASSPPRGETQYF
TRBJ2-1	TRBV5-6	-	TRBD2	TGTGCCAGCAGCCCGACTAGCGGGAGATACAATGAGCAGTTCTTC	CASSPTSGRYNEQFF
TRBJ2-7	TRBV18	-	TRBD2	TGTGCCAGCTCACCACCGTCCAGCGGGAGACCCGAGCAGTACTTC	CASSPPSSGRPEQYF
TRBJ1-5	TRBV10-1	-	-	TGCGCCAGCAGTTACGGGGGGGGACGCAATCAGCCCCAGCATTTT	CASSYGGGRNQPQHF
TRBJ2-7	TRBV5-4	-	TRBD1	TGTGCCAGCAGCGGGGACAGGGTTCGCGAGCAGTACTTC	CASSGDRVREQYF
TRBJ2-5	TRBV21-1	-	-	TGTGCCAGTGTTGGACAGGGGAGAGAGACCCAGTACTTC	CASVGQGRETQYF
TRBJ2-1	TRBV5-6	-	TRBD2	TGTGCCAGCAGCCCCCTAGCGGGAGACAATGAGCAGTTCTTC	CASSPLAGDNEQFF
TRBJ2-1	TRBV5-4	-	-	TGTGCCAGCAACCCGGGGGGCGGGAGCTCCTACAATGAGCAGTTCTTC	CASNPGGGSSYNEQFF
TRBJ2-5	TRBV27	-	-	TGTGCCAGCAGTTTATCCCGGTACCAAGAGACCCAGTACTTC	CASSLSRYQETQYF
TRBJ2-4	TRBV7-9	-	-	TGTGCCAGCAGCCCCCCCTCAGGGTCGGCCAAAAACATTCAGTACTTC	CASSPPSGSAKNIQYF
TRBJ1-1	TRBV7-9	-	-	TGTGCCAGCAGCCGCTTCGTACCAGTAAACACTGAAGCTTTCTTT	CASSRFVPVNTEAFF
TRBJ2-7	TRBV4-1	-	TRBD2	TGCGCCAGCAGCCAAATAGCGGGAGGGAATCCGACCTACGAGCAGTACTTC	CASSQIAGGNPTYEQYF
TRBJ1-1	TRBV18	-	-	TGTGCCAGCTCACCTCAGGGGATGAACACTGAAGCTTTCTTT	CASSPQGMNTEAFF
TRBJ1-2	TRBV7-9	few	-	TGTGCCAGCAGCCCACTCAGGCTAGGGGAATACTATGGCTACACCTTC	CASSPLRLGEYYGYTF
TRBJ1-3	TRBV19	-	-	TGTGCCAGTAGTATCGGGGGTACCGGAAACACCATATATTTT	CASSIGGTGNTIYF
TRBJ1-1	TRBV28	-	-	TGTGCCAGCAGCCCGGCGGGGCGAGGAACTGAAGCTTTCTTT	CASSPAGRGTEAFF
TRBJ2-1	TRBV9	-	TRBD2	TGTGCCAGCAGCGTAGGGCTAGCGGGAGGGAATGAGCAGTTCTTC	CASSVGLAGGNEQFF
TRBJ2-7	TRBV4-2	-	TRBD2	TGTGCCAGCAGCCAAGAAGAGCGGGGGGCCTACGAGCAGTACTTC	CASSQEERGAYEQYF
TRBJ2-3	TRBV5-1	-	-	TGCGCCAGCAGCTTTAGGGAGACAGATACGCAGTATTTT	CASSFRETDTQYF
TRBJ1-6	TRBV7-9	-	-	TGTGCCAGCAGCACCCACAGGGACGATTCACCCCTCCACTTT	CASSTHRDDSPLHF
TRBJ2-7	TRBV10-2	-	TRBD2	TGCGCCAGCAGTACCGGGAGGGCCCTCTACGAGCAGTACTTC	CASSTGRALYEQYF
TRBJ2-7	TRBV5-8	-	-	TGTGCCAGCAGCTCCCTCGGGCTAGCGCATTCCTACGAGCAGTACTTC	CASSSLGLAHSYEQYF
TRBJ2-7	TRBV18	once	TRBD1	TGTGCCAGCTCACCGGACAGGTTCTACGAGCAGTACTTC	CASSPDRFYEQYF
TRBJ1-3	TRBV13	few	-	TGTGCCAGCAGCGAGACAGGTTCTGGAAACACCATATATTTT	CASSETGSGNTIYF
TRBJ1-4	TRBV7-9	-	-	TGTGCCAGCAGCTTTTGGGAGCGGAGTAAAGAAAAACTGTTTTTT	CASSFWERSKEKLFF
TRBJ1-4	TRBV15	-	-	TGTGCCACCAGCAGAGTCGAGACACTTAATGAAAAACTGTTTTTT	CATSRVETLNEKLFF
TRBJ1-1	TRBV7-2	-	-	TGTGCCAGCAGCTTAGACCAGAGGACTGAAGCTTTCTTT	CASSLDQRTEAFF
TRBJ2-5	TRBV18	-	-	TGTGCCAGCTCACCGAATGACAGGCAAGAGACCCAGTACTTC	CASSPNDRQETQYF
TRBJ2-1	TRBV5-5	-	-	TGTGCCAGCAGCTTGCCTAGTTACAATGAGCAGTTCTTC	CASSLPSYNEQFF
TRBJ2-3	TRBV5-1	-	TRBD2	TGCGCCAGCAGCCCCCCGCGCCTAGCGGGTGGTACAGATACGCAGTATTTT	CASSPPRLAGGTDTQYF
TRBJ2-7	TRBV10-3	-	TRBD2	TGTGCCATCAGCGAGCGGGGGGACGAGCAGTACTTC	CAISERGDEQYF
TRBJ1-2	TRBV6-4	-	-	TGTGCCAGCAGTGACTCGAGTCTTGGTCACTATGGCTACACCTTC	CASSDSSLGHYGYTF
TRBJ1-2	TRBV6-5	-	-	TGTGCCAGCAGTTTAGGGGGTACTAACTATGGCTACACCTTC	CASSLGGTNYGYTF
TRBJ2-7	TRBV11-3	once	-	TGTGCCAGCAGCTTAGAACAACAGAGCTCCTACGAGCAGTACTTC	CASSLEQQSSYEQYF